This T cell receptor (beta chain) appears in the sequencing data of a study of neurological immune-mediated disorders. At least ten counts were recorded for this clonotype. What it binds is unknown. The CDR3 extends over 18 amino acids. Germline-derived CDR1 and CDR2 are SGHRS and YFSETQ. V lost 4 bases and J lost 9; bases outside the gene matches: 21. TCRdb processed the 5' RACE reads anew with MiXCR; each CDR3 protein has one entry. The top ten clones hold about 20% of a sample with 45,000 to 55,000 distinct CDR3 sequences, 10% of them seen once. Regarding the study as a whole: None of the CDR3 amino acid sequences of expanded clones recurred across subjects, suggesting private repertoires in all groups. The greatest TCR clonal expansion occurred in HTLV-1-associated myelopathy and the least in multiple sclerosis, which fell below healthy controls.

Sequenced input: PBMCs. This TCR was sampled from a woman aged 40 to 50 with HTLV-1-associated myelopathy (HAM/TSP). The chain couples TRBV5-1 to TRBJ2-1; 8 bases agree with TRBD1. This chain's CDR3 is CASSKRTGLLYFSAEQFF. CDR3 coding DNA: TGCGCCAGCAGCAAACGGACAGGGCTTTTGTATTTCTCAGCTGAGCAGTTCTTC.